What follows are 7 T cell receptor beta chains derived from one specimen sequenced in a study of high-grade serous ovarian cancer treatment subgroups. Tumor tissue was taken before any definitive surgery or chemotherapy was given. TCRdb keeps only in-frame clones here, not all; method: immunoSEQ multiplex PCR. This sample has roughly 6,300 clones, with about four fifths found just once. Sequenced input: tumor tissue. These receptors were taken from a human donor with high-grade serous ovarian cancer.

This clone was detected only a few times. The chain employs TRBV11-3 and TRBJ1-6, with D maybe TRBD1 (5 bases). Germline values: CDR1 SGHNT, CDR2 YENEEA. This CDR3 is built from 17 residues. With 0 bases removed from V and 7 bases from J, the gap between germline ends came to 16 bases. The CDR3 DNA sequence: TGTGCCAGCAGCTTAGATCTCGGCGGGACGGTGAATTCACCCCTCCACTTT. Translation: CASSLDLGGTVNSPLHF.

CDR3 in DNA: TGTGCCAGCAGTCCCCCGGGACAGGGCGGAATCTATGGCTACACCTTC. Translating it yields CASSPPGQGGIYGYTF. The chain couples TRBV27 to TRBJ1-2; 9 nucleotides agree with TRBD1. This CDR3 contains 16 residues. Germline V gene data show CDR1 as MNHEY and CDR2 as SMNVEV (reference sequence). V dropped 5 bases and J dropped 4; count of bases not matched to a gene: 11.

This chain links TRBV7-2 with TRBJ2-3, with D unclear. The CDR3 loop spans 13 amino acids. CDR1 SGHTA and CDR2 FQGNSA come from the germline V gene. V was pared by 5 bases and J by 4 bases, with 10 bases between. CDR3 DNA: TGTGCCAGCAGCACCTGGATGCCAGATACGCAGTATTTT. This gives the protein CASSTWMPDTQYF.

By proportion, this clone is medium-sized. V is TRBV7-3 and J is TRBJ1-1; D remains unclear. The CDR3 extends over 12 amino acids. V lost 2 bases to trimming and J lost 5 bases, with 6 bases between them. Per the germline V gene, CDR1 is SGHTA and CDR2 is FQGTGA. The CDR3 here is CASSLGRTEAFF. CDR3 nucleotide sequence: TGTGCCAGCAGCTTAGGGAGGACTGAAGCTTTCTTT.

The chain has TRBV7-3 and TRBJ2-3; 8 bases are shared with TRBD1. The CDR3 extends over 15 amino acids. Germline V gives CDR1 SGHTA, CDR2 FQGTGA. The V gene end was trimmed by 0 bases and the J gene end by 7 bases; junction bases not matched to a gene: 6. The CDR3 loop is CASSLTGQVGNTQYF. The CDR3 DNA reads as TGTGCCAGCAGCTTAACGGGACAGGTTGGGAATACGCAGTATTTT.

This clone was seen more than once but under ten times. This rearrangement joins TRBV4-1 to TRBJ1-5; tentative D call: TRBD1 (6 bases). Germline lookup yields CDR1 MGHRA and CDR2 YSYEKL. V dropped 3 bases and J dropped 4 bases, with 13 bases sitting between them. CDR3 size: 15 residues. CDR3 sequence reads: CASSHAGTMNQPQHF. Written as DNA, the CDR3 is TGCGCCAGCAGCCATGCCGGGACAATGAATCAGCCCCAGCATTTT.

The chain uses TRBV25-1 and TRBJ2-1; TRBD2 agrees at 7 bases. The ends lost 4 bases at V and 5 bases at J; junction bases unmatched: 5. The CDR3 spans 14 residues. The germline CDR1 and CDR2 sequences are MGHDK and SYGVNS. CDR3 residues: CASSVASGNNEQFF. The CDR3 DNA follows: TGTGCCAGCAGTGTGGCTAGCGGAAACAATGAGCAGTTCTTC.